A selection of T cell receptor beta chains follows, all from one sample in a study of blood T cell repertoires in COVID-19. Libraries were prepared by immunoSEQ multiplex PCR; TCRdb keeps only in-frame clonotypes and omits some of them. Of 400,000 to 550,000 clones listed, about 90% were seen once; the top ten hold just under 2%. Sample: PBMCs or T cells enriched from blood (not recorded which). The source is a woman aged 18-29 years with acute COVID-19. The CDR3 runs from the conserved cysteine through the conserved F or W. A D gene is named only where the DNA matches it firmly. The size of a clone is reported for some rows only, either as once, few or many, or as a class for expanded clones.

d_call	cdr3_length	j_call	v_call	clone_size	cdr3_aa	cdr3_nt
NA	14	TRBJ2-7	TRBV7-2	NA	CASSFKTGSYEQYF	TGTGCCAGCAGCTTCAAGACAGGCTCCTACGAGCAGTACTTC
NA	15	TRBJ1-4	TRBV3-1/TRBV3-2	NA	CASSQETLANEKLFF	TGTGCCAGCAGCCAAGAAACCCTAGCTAATGAAAAACTGTTTTTT
TRBD2	20	TRBJ2-4	TRBV19	NA	CASSRGGTSGSLGAKNIQYF	TGTGCCAGTAGTAGGGGCGGGACTAGCGGGAGTCTGGGGGCCAAAAACATTCAGTACTTC
NA	14	TRBJ1-2	TRBV3-1/TRBV3-2	NA	CASSPWGENYGYTF	TGTGCCAGCAGCCCCTGGGGAGAAAACTATGGCTACACCTTC
NA	13	TRBJ2-5	TRBV11-3	NA	CASSLGTGETQYF	TGTGCCAGCAGCTTAGGAACAGGAGAGACCCAGTACTTC
NA	14	TRBJ1-2	TRBV25-1	NA	CASSHPRGNYGYTF	TGTGCCAGCAGCCATCCCCGGGGTAACTATGGCTACACCTTC
NA	14	TRBJ1-2	TRBV5-6	NA	CASSVTGNLYGYTF	TGTGCCAGCAGCGTTACCGGGAACCTCTATGGCTACACCTTC
NA	15	TRBJ2-5	TRBV3-1/TRBV3-2	NA	CASSHVSRRQETQYF	TGTGCCAGCAGCCACGTTTCTAGGCGCCAAGAGACCCAGTACTTC
TRBD2	14	TRBJ2-2	TRBV3-1/TRBV3-2	once	CASRTSGGSGELFF	TGTGCCAGCCGAACTAGCGGGGGGTCCGGGGAGCTGTTTTTT
NA	13	TRBJ1-5	TRBV19	NA	CASSIDNYQPQHF	TGTGCCAGTAGTATAGACAACTATCAGCCCCAGCATTTT
TRBD2	18	TRBJ2-5	TRBV18	NA	CASSPRTSGGLYQETQYF	TGTGCCAGCTCACCACGGACTAGCGGGGGCTTGTACCAAGAGACCCAGTACTTC
TRBD1	12	TRBJ2-3	TRBV12-3/TRBV12-4	once	CASRQDRATQYF	TGTGCCAGCAGGCAAGACAGGGCGACGCAGTATTTT